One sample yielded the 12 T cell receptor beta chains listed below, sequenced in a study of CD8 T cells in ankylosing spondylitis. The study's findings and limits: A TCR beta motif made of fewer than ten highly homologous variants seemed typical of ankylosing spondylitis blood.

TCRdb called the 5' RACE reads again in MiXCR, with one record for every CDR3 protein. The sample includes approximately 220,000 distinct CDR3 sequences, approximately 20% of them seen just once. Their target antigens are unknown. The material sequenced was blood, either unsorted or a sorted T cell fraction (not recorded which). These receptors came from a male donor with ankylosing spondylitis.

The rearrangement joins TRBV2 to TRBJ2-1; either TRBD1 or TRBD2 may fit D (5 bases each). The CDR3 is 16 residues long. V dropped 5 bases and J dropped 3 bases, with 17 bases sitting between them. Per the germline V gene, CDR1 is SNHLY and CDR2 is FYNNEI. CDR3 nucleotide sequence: TGTGCCAGCAGTCAGACGGAGATTGGGGGCTACAATGAGCAGTTCTTC. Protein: CASSQTEIGGYNEQFF.

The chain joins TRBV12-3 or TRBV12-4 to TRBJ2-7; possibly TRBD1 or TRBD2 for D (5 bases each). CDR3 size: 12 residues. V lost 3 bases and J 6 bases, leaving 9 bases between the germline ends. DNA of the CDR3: TGTGCCAGCAGTTTTTCGGGGCGCGAGCAGTACTTC. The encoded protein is CASSFSGREQYF.

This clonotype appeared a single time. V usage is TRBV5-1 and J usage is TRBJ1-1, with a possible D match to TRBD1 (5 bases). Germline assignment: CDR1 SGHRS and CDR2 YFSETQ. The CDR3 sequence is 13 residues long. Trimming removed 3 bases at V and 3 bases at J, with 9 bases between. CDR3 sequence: CASSWGGDTEAFF. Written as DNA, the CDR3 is TGCGCCAGCAGCTGGGGCGGGGACACTGAAGCTTTCTTT.

The CDR3 DNA reads as TGCGCCAGCAGCCCCCTCCTACTAGCGGGGGAACACAATGAGCAGTTCTTC. Protein: CASSPLLLAGEHNEQFF. This rearrangement joins TRBV4-1 to TRBJ2-1, with 11 bases aligning to TRBD2. V was pared by 4 bases and J by 5 bases, with 10 bases of the junction left unmatched. CDR1 is MGHRA and CDR2 is YSYEKL in the germline V gene. This CDR3 is built from 17 residues.

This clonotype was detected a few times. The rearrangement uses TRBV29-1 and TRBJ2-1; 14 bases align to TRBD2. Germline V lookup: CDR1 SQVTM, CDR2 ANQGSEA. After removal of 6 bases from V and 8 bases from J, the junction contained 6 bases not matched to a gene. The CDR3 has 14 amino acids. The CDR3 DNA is TGCAGCGTAATCCGGACTAGCGGGAGGTATGAGCAGTTCTTC. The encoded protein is CSVIRTSGRYEQFF.

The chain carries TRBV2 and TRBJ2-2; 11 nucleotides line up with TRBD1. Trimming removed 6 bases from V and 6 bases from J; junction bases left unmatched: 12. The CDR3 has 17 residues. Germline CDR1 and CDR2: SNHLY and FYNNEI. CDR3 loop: CASSHPDRGLWAGELFF. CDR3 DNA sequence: TGTGCCAGCAGCCACCCGGACAGGGGGCTATGGGCCGGGGAGCTGTTTTTT. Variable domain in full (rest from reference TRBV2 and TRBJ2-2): EPEVTQTPSHQVTQMGQEVILRCVPISNHLYFYWYRQILGQKVEFLVSFYNNEISEKSEIFDDQFSVERPDGSNFTLKIRSTKLEDSAMYFCASSHPDRGLWAGELFFGEGSRLTVL.

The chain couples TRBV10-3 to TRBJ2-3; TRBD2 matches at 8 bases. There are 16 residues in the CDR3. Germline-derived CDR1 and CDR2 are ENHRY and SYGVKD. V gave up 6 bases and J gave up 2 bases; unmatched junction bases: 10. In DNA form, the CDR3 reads TGTGCCATCAGGGATATGGGCGGGGGGCACACAGATACGCAGTATTTT. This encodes CAIRDMGGGHTDTQYF.

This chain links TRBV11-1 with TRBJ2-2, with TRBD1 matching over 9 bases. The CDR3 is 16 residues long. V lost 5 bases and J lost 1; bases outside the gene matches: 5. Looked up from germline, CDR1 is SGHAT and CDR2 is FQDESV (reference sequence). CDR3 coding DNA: TGTGCCAGCAGCCAGTGGGACAGGGTGAACACCGGGGAGCTGTTTTTT. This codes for CASSQWDRVNTGELFF.

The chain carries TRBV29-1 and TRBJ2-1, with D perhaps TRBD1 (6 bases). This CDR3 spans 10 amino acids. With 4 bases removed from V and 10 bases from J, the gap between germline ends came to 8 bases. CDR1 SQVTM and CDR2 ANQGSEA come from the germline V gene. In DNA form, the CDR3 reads TGCAGCGTTGGGACAGCCGAGCAGTTCTTC. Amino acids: CSVGTAEQFF.

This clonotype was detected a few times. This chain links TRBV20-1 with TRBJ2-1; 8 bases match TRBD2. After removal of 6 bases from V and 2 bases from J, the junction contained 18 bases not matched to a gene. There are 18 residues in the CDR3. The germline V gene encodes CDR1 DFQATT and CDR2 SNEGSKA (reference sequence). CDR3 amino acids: CSAHGGASGKPPYNEQFF. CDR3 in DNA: TGCAGTGCCCACGGGGGGGCCAGCGGGAAACCCCCCTACAATGAGCAGTTCTTC.

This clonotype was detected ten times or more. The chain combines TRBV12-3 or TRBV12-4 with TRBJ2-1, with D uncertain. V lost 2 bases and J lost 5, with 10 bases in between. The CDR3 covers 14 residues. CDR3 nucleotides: TGTGCCAGCAGTTTAATACAGAGCCACAATGAGCAGTTCTTC. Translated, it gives CASSLIQSHNEQFF.

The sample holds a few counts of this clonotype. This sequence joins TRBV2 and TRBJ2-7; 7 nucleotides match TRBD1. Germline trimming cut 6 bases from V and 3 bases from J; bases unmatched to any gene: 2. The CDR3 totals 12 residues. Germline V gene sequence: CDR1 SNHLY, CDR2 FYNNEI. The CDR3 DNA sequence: TGTGCCAGCAGGAACAGGGGCTACGAGCAGTACTTC. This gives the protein CASRNRGYEQYF.